This T cell receptor (beta chain) emerged from a study of T cell responses to AZD1222 COVID-19 vaccine. Study results and limitations: Only after the peak T cell response were repertoires sampled.

Germline V gene data show CDR1 as SGHVS and CDR2 as FQNEAQ. The CDR3 contains 18 residues. Unmatched junction bases numbered 19, after V lost 5 bases and J lost 5 bases. About this clone: Its specificity is unknown.

The assay was immunoSEQ multiplex PCR, and TCRdb's table has in-frame clones only and misses some. The repertoire consists of 15,000 to 17,000 clones, with 88% occurring once and the leading ten covering about 2.7%. The specimen was peripheral blood, collected 28 days after the second AZD1222 dose. The source is an adult who received the AZD1222 COVID-19 vaccine. V is TRBV7-8 and J is TRBJ2-7; TRBD1 matches at 9 bases. CDR3 DNA sequence: TGTGCCAGCAGCCAGAGTGGGACAGGGTTACCTCGGGAGGACGAGCAGTACTTC. Translating gives CASSQSGTGLPREDEQYF. Together with reference TRBV7-8 and TRBJ2-7, the CDR3 gives the full variable domain: GAGVSQSPRYKVAKRGQDVALRCDPISGHVSLFWYQQALGQGPEFLTYFQNEAQLDKSGLPSDRFFAERPEGSVSTLKIQRTQQEDSAVYLCASSQSGTGLPREDEQYFGPGTRLTVT.